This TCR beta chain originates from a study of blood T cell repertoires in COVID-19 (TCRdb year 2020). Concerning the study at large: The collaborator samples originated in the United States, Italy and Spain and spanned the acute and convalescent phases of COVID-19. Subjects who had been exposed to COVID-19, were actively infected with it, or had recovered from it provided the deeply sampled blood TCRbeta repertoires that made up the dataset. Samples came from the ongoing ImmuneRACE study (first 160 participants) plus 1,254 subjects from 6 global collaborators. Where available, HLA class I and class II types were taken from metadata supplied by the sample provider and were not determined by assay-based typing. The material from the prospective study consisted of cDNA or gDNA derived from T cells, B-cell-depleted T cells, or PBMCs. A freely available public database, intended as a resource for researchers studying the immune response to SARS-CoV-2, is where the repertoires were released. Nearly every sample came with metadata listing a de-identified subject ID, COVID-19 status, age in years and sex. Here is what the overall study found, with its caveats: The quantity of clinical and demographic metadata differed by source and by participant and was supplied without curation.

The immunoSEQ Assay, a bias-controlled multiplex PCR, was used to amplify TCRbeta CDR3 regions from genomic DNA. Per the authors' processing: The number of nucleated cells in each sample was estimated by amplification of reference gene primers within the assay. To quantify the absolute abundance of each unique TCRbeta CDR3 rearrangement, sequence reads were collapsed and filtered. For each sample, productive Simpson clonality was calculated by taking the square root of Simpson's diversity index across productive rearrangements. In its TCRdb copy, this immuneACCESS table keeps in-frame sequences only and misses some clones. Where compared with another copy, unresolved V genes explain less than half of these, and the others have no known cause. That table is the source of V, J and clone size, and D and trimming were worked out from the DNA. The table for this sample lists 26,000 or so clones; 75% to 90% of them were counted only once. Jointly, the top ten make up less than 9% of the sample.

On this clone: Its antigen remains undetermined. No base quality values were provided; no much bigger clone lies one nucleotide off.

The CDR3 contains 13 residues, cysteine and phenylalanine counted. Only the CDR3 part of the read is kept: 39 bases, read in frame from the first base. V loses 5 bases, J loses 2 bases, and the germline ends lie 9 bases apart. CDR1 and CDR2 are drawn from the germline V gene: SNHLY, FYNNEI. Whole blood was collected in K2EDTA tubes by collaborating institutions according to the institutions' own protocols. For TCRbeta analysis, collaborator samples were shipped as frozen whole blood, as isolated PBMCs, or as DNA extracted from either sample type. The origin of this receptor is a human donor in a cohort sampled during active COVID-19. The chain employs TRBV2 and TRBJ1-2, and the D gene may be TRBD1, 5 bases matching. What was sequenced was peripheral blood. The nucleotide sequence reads TGTGCCAGCAGTCCTGACAGCAACTATGGCTACACCTTC. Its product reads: CASSPDSNYGYTF.